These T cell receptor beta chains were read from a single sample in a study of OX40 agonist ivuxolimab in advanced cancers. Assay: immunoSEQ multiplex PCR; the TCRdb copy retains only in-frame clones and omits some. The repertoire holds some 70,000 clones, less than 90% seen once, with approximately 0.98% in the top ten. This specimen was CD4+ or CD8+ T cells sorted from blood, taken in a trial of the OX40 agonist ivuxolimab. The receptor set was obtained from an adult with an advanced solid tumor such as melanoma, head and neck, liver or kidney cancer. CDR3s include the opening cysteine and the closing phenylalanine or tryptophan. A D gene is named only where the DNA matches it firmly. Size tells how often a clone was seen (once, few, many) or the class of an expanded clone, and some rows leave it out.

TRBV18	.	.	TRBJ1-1	TGTGCCAGCTCACCACGGGAAAAGGAGGTTGAAGCTTTCTTT	CASSPREKEVEAFF
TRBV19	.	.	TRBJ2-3	TGTGCCAGTAGTATCCTATGGGACGGTACGCAGTATTTT	CASSILWDGTQYF
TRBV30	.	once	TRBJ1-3	TGTGCCTGGAGTCCCGGTCATTTCCACCCCTATTTT	CAWSPGHFHPYF
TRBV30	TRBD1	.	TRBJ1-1	TGTGCCTGCCCCCGGTGGACAGGGGGCCGAGGGGATACTGAAGCTTTCTTT	CACPRWTGGRGDTEAFF
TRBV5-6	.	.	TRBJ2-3	TGTGCCAGCAGCTTACCCACTAGCACAGATACGCAGTATTTT	CASSLPTSTDTQYF
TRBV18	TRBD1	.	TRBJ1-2	TGTGCCAGCTCACCACCGGGACAGGGCTATGGCTACACCTTC	CASSPPGQGYGYTF
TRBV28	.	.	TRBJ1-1	TGTGCCAGCAGTTTATCGGGCAGGGGCGAGCCTTTCTTT	CASSLSGRGEPFF
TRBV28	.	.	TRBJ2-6	TGTGCCAGCAGTTCCGGGGAGGCTGGGGCCAACGTCCTGACTTTC	CASSSGEAGANVLTF
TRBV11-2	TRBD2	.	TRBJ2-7	TGTGCCAGCAGCTCCCTAGGCGGGAGGGCCTACGAGCAGTACTTC	CASSSLGGRAYEQYF
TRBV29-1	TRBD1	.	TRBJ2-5	TGCAGCGTTGCTACAGGGGCCCAAGAGACCCAGTACTTC	CSVATGAQETQYF
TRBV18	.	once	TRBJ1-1	TGTGCCAGCTCACCACAGACGAACACTGAAGCTTTCTTT	CASSPQTNTEAFF
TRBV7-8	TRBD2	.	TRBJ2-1	TGTGCCAGCAGCGGTCCGGGACTAGCGGTTTCCGATGCCTACAATGAGCAGTTCTTC	CASSGPGLAVSDAYNEQFF
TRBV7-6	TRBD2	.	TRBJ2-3	TGTGCCAGCAGCGAGCTAGCGGGAGTAAGGGCAGATACGCAGTATTTT	CASSELAGVRADTQYF
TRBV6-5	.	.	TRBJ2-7	TGTGCCAGCAGTTCCCCAGGTAGCTACCCCTACGAGCAGTACTTC	CASSSPGSYPYEQYF
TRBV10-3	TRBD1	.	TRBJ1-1	TGTGCCATCAGTGAGCTAGGACAGGTGGACACTGAAGCTTTCTTT	CAISELGQVDTEAFF
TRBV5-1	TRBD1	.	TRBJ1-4	TGCGCCAGCAGCTCGGGACAGGGGCCGGATGAAAAACTGTTTTTT	CASSSGQGPDEKLFF
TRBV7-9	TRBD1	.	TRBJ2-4	TGTGCCAGCAGCTCGTCCGGGACAGGGAAAAACATTCAGTACTTC	CASSSSGTGKNIQYF
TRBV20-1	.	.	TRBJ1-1	TGCAGTGCTAGGTCGAGCACTGAAGCTTTCTTT	CSARSSTEAFF
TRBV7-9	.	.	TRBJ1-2	TGTGCCAGCATGCGATCGGGACACTACTATGGCTACACCTTC	CASMRSGHYYGYTF
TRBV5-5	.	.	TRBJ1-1	TGTGCCAGCAGCTTGGGACACTACACTGAAGCTTTCTTT	CASSLGHYTEAFF
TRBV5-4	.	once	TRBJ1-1	TGTGCCAGCAGCTTGAAGCTAGGGAACACTGAAGCTTTCTTT	CASSLKLGNTEAFF
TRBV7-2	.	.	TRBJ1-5	TGTGCCAGCAGCTTAGCCCCCCCGGATCAGCCCCAGCATTTT	CASSLAPPDQPQHF
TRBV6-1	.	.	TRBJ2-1	TGTGCCAGCAGGGCCTGGCGGGAAGACAATGAGCAGTTCTTC	CASRAWREDNEQFF
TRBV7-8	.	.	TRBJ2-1	TGTGCCAGCGTGGGGCCCGGGGCCCACTCCTACAATGAGCAGTTCTTC	CASVGPGAHSYNEQFF
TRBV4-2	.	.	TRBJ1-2	TGTGCCAGCAGCTCTCGCCTAAACCTTAACGGGGTCTATGGCTACACCTTC	CASSSRLNLNGVYGYTF
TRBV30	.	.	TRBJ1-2	TGTGCCTGGAGTGGAGGGTCTGGCTACACCTTC	CAWSGGSGYTF
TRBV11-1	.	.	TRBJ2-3	TGTGCCAGCACCCCGTCCAGTCAGGGCACAGATACGCAGTATTTT	CASTPSSQGTDTQYF
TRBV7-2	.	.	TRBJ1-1	TGTGCCAGCAGCTTACGGGCGGGGAACACTGAAGCTTTCTTT	CASSLRAGNTEAFF
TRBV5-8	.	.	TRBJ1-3	TGTGCCAGCAGCTTGGACGGTCCGGTCAGCACCATATATTTT	CASSLDGPVSTIYF
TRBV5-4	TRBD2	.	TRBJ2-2	TGTGCCAGCAGCTTTGCTAGCGGGAGGAACACCGGGGAGCTGTTTTTT	CASSFASGRNTGELFF
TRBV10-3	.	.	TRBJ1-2	TGTGCCATCAGTGAGACGTCAGTCAACTATGGCTACACCTTC	CAISETSVNYGYTF
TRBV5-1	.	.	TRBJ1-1	TGCGCCAGCGACCCGGGTGAGAACACTGAAGCTTTCTTT	CASDPGENTEAFF
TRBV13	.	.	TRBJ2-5	TGTGCCAGCAGCCCCGGGCGTCGGGGCCAGTACTTC	CASSPGRRGQYF
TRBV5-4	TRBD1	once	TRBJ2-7	TGTGCCAGCGGGGACAGTCCTATCTACGAGCAGTACTTC	CASGDSPIYEQYF
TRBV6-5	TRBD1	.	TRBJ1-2	TGTGCCAGCAGTCTAAATTGGGACAGCCATGGCTACACCTTC	CASSLNWDSHGYTF
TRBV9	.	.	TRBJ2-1	TGTGCCAGCAGCGCTACAGGGAACAATGAGCAGTTCTTC	CASSATGNNEQFF
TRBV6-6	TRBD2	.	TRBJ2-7	TGTGCCAGCAGCCCCGGGACTAGCGGTGAGCAGTACTTC	CASSPGTSGEQYF
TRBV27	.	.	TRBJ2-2	TGTGCCAGCAGTTTATGGGGGTCCGGGGAGCTGTTTTTT	CASSLWGSGELFF
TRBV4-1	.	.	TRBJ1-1	TGCGCCAGCAGCCAAGACGGGGGGACTGAAGCTTTCTTT	CASSQDGGTEAFF
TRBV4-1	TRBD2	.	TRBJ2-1	TGCGCCAGCAGCCAAGGGGCCAACGGGAGGGCCGATGAGCAGTTCTTC	CASSQGANGRADEQFF
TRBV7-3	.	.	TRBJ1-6	TGTGCCAGCAGCTCCCCCACCGAGAATAATTCACCCCTCCACTTT	CASSSPTENNSPLHF
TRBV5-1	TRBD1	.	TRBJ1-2	TGCGCCAGCAGCTTGGATGGAGGGGGCCTCTATGGCTACACCTTC	CASSLDGGGLYGYTF
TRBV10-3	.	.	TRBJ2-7	TGTGCCATCAGTGCACAGGACTACGAGCAGTACTTC	CAISAQDYEQYF
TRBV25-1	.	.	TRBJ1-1	TGTGCCAGCAGTCCCTGGGGGGGGGCCACTGAAGCTTTCTTT	CASSPWGGATEAFF
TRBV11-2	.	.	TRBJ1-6	TGTGCCAGCAGCTCCGTGCCTCCTAGGGTACCCCTCCACTTT	CASSSVPPRVPLHF
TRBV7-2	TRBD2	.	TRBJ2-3	TGTGCCAGCAGCTCAAGGACTAGCGGACTAGATACGCAGTATTTT	CASSSRTSGLDTQYF
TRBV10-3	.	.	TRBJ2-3	TGTGCCACCGTACGGGGGGCAAGAGATACGCAGTATTTT	CATVRGARDTQYF
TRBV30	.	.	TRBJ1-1	TGTGCCTGGAGGGGGGTAGGGACTGAAGCTTTCTTT	CAWRGVGTEAFF
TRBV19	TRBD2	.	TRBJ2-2	TGTGCCAGTAGTAACCCGGGGGGGAACACCGGGGAGCTGTTTTTT	CASSNPGGNTGELFF
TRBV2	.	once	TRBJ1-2	TGTGCCAGCAATGACAGGCGATTGCATGGCTACACCTTC	CASNDRRLHGYTF
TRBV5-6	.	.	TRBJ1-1	TGTGCCAGCAGCTTGGACACATCGGGCACTGTCGCTTTCTTT	CASSLDTSGTVAFF
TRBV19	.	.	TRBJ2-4	TGTGCCAGTAGTATAGGTGAGGCCAAAAACATTCAGTACTTC	CASSIGEAKNIQYF
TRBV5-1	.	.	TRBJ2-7	TGCGCCAGCAGCTTGGCCAGGGCAGGGGCTTCCTACGAGCAGTACTTC	CASSLARAGASYEQYF
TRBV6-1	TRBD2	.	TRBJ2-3	TGTGCCAGCAGTGACTTAGCGGGAGGTGGGGCGCAGTATTTT	CASSDLAGGGAQYF
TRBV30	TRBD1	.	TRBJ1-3	TGTGCCTGGAGTCCGGGACAGTCTGGAAACACCATATATTTT	CAWSPGQSGNTIYF
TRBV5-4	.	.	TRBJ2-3	TGTGCCAGCAGCCCCCCCTGGCCAGATACGCAGTATTTT	CASSPPWPDTQYF
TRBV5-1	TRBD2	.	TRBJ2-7	TGCGCCAGCAGCTTGGGACTAGCGGGAGAGGTAGACGAGCAGTACTTC	CASSLGLAGEVDEQYF
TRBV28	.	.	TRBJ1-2	TGTGCCAGCAGTTTAAGTACAGTCCTCTATGGCTACACCTTC	CASSLSTVLYGYTF
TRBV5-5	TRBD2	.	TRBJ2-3	TGTGCCAGCAGCCCCGGGGGGGGGCAAGATACGCAGTATTTT	CASSPGGGQDTQYF
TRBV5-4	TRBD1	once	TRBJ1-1	TGTGCCAGCAGCTTGATAGGACAGGGGTTCTCTGAAGCTTTCTTT	CASSLIGQGFSEAFF